The 8 T cell receptor beta chains below come from one sample, sequenced in a study of CDR3 diversity in severe acne. TCRdb reprocessed the PCR reads with MiXCR, giving one entry per CDR3 protein. The sample yields 79,000 or so distinct CDR3 sequences, about 49% seen once. The source material was blood. Every receptor here comes from a male donor with severe acne vulgaris.

Note on this clonotype: Given a much more abundant clone one base away, this may be a read error. The chain couples TRBV7-9 to TRBJ2-7; D is unresolved. The CDR3 is 13 residues long. The V gene's germline CDR1 is SEHNR and CDR2 FQNEAQ (reference sequence). The CDR3 DNA follows: TGTGCCAACAGCCAGGAGAGTCCCTACGAGCAGTACTTC. It specifies CANSQESPYEQYF.

This clonotype was detected ten times or more. V and J are TRBV5-8 and TRBJ2-5; 8 bases align to TRBD1. The CDR3 length is 14 residues. V lost 5 bases and J lost 4; bases outside the gene matches: 7. The germline V gene encodes CDR1 SGHTS and CDR2 YDEGEE. The CDR3 sequence: CASSPGQGGETQYF. The DNA of the CDR3 is TGTGCCAGCAGTCCAGGACAGGGCGGAGAGACCCAGTACTTC.

This rearrangement joins TRBV20-1 to TRBJ2-5; D remains ambiguous. Germline V gene lookup returns CDR1 DFQATT and CDR2 SNEGSKA (reference sequence). The CDR3 extends over 12 amino acids. The ends were cut back, 8 bases at V and 5 bases at J, with 15 bases in the middle. The DNA of the CDR3 is TGCAGTCGAGCCTTAGGGCGGGAGACCCAGTACTTC. It is translated as CSRALGRETQYF.

The DNA for the CDR3 is TGTGCCAGCAGTTTCGGGGGAGCCGGCACAGATACGCAGTATTTT. Amino acid sequence: CASSFGGAGTDTQYF. This sequence joins TRBV12-3 or TRBV12-4 and TRBJ2-3; D may be TRBD2 (6 bases). There are 15 residues in the CDR3. The V end was cut by 3 bases, the J end by 1 base, with 11 bases between.

This clonotype has only one observation. Written as DNA, the CDR3 is TGTGCCACCAGCTCAGGCTCCGGCACTAATGAAAAACTGTTTTTT. Translated, it gives CATSSGSGTNEKLFF. This sequence joins TRBV15 and TRBJ1-4, with no clear D. This CDR3 spans 15 amino acids. Germline CDR1 and CDR2: LNHNV and YYDKDF (reference sequence). V shed 5 bases and J shed 2 bases, with 12 bases lying between them.

Concerning this clonotype: A much more abundant neighbour one base away suggests this may be a read error. This chain connects TRBV7-9 to TRBJ2-7, with D tentatively TRBD1 or TRBD2 (6 bases each). Trimming pared 11 bases from V and 11 bases from J, leaving 25 bases between. Per germline, CDR1 SEHNR and CDR2 FQNEAQ (reference sequence). CDR3 size: 13 residues. DNA for the CDR3: TGTGCCGGTGGGGGGCCAGGGTCTAATGAGAAGTACTTC. As protein: CAGGGPGSNEKYF.

Concerning this clonotype itself: It may be a read error: a sequence one base away is much more abundant. The CDR3 does not end in the conserved phenylalanine or tryptophan, so this is likely a read error. V and J are TRBV7-2 and TRBJ2-7; D is possibly TRBD2 (6 bases). Germline V lookup: CDR1 SGHTA, CDR2 FQGNSA. V was cut by 3 bases and J by 7 bases, with 19 bases left in between. This CDR3 is 15 amino acids long. CDR3 protein: CASSFDLNLGGEQYC. CDR3 nucleotides: TGTGCCAGCAGCTTCGACCTAAACCTCGGGGGTGAGCAGTACTGC.

In its sample, this clonotype was seen a few times. This chain links TRBV7-8 with TRBJ2-3; 10 bases line up with TRBD2. CDR1 is SGHVS and CDR2 is FQNEAQ in the germline V gene. This CDR3 has 17 amino acids. V lost 7 bases, J lost 4 bases, and 14 bases stayed unmatched. CDR3 in amino acids: CASTPEASGSRADTQYF. The CDR3 DNA follows: TGTGCCAGCACCCCTGAAGCTAGCGGGAGTAGGGCAGATACGCAGTATTTT. Full variable domain (remainder filled in from reference TRBV7-8 and TRBJ2-3): GAGVSQSPRYKVAKRGQDVALRCDPISGHVSLFWYQQALGQGPEFLTYFQNEAQLDKSGLPSDRFFAERPEGSVSTLKIQRTQQEDSAVYLCASTPEASGSRADTQYFGPGTRLTVL.